The clone carrying this TCR beta chain has a count of ten or more. This sample is drawn from a study of glioma-infiltrating T cells. TCR alpha and beta CDR3 regions were amplified from RNA using iRepertoire nested multiplex PCR. TCRdb reprocessed the multiplex PCR reads with MiXCR, giving one entry per CDR3 protein. The sample has about 190,000 distinct CDR3 sequences; more than 25% are singletons. From germline, CDR1 is DFQATT and CDR2 SNEGSKA (reference sequence). CDR3 length: 13 residues. V was cut by 6 bases and J by 7 bases, with 19 bases left in between. The sequenced material came from glioma tissue, nonneoplastic brain tissue, or PBMCs (not recorded which). The gene calls are TRBV20-1 and TRBJ2-7; the D call may be TRBD1 or TRBD2 (6 bases each). This clonotype was obtained from a human donor with low-grade glioma or glioblastoma, undergoing nonglioma brain surgery, or in good health (not recorded which). CDR3 in amino acids: CSAQPWGAGEQYF. CDR3 sequence (DNA): TGCAGTGCCCAACCCTGGGGGGCGGGTGAGCAGTACTTC.